Listed below are T cell receptor beta chains from one sample, sequenced in a study of cytomegalovirus exposure and HLA in healthy donors. Clones were sequenced by immunoSEQ multiplex PCR, and TCRdb holds only the in-frame ones, with some missing. The repertoire holds about 160,000 clones, with roughly 82% as singletons. Sequences were obtained from PBMCs. These receptors originate from a man aged 45-60 years in good health and CMV-seropositive. CDR3s include the opening cysteine and the closing phenylalanine or tryptophan. Fields, in order: CDR3 length, clone size, V gene, J gene, D gene, CDR3 protein, CDR3 DNA. The D gene is left open where the match is weak. Expanded clones are given a class, and other clones once, few, many or no size at all.

length: 15; size: .; V: TRBV9; J: TRBJ2-5; D: TRBD1; CDR3: CASSGNRGLQETQYF; DNA: TGTGCCAGCAGCGGGAACAGGGGGCTTCAAGAGACCCAGTACTTC
length: 17; size: .; V: TRBV5-4; J: TRBJ1-1; D: TRBD1; CDR3: CASSRGVATGGDTEAFF; DNA: TGTGCCAGCAGCCGGGGGGTAGCGACAGGGGGGGACACTGAAGCTTTCTTT
length: 14; size: once; V: TRBV7-3; J: TRBJ2-7; D: TRBD1; CDR3: CASSLQGAGYEQYF; DNA: TGTGCCAGCAGCCTTCAGGGGGCTGGCTACGAGCAGTACTTC
length: 14; size: .; V: TRBV5-1; J: TRBJ2-1; D: TRBD2; CDR3: CASSRTSGSNEQFF; DNA: TGCGCCAGCAGTAGGACTAGCGGGAGCAATGAGCAGTTCTTC
length: 16; size: .; V: TRBV12-2; J: TRBJ1-5; D: .; CDR3: CASRLPGQGSNQPQHF; DNA: TGTGCAAGTCGCTTACCGGGACAGGGGAGCAATCAGCCCCAGCATTTT
length: 14; size: .; V: TRBV11-2; J: TRBJ1-6; D: .; CDR3: CASSFQGLNSPLHF; DNA: TGTGCCAGCAGCTTTCAGGGGCTTAATTCACCCCTCCACTTT
length: 13; size: few; V: TRBV14; J: TRBJ2-2; D: .; CDR3: CASSQGGSGELFF; DNA: TGTGCCAGCAGCCAAGGAGGGTCCGGGGAGCTGTTTTTT
length: 17; size: few; V: TRBV28; J: TRBJ2-7; D: .; CDR3: CASSLFPGVPLSYEQYF; DNA: TGTGCCAGCAGTTTGTTCCCAGGCGTCCCCCTCTCCTACGAGCAGTACTTC
length: 14; size: .; V: TRBV18; J: TRBJ2-7; D: .; CDR3: CASSAGGSKYEQYF; DNA: TGTGCCAGCTCCGCAGGGGGGAGTAAATACGAGCAGTACTTC
length: 15; size: few; V: TRBV7-9; J: TRBJ2-1; D: .; CDR3: CASSQTGTHYNEQFF; DNA: TGTGCCAGCAGCCAAACGGGGACACACTACAATGAGCAGTTCTTC
length: 20; size: .; V: TRBV4-3; J: TRBJ2-7; D: TRBD2; CDR3: CASSQDLPGLAGYFAYEQYF; DNA: TGCGCCAGCAGCCAAGACCTACCGGGACTAGCGGGATATTTTGCCTACGAGCAGTACTTC
length: 14; size: .; V: TRBV28; J: TRBJ2-7; D: TRBD1; CDR3: CASSRDRALYEQYF; DNA: TGTGCCAGTTCCCGGGACAGGGCACTGTACGAGCAGTACTTC
length: 18; size: .; V: TRBV4-3; J: TRBJ2-3; D: .; CDR3: CASSQRPSKGGGTDTQYF; DNA: TGCGCCAGCAGCCAACGACCCTCTAAAGGGGGAGGCACAGATACGCAGTATTTT
length: 15; size: .; V: TRBV29-1; J: TRBJ2-2; D: .; CDR3: CSVDAAGSNTGELFF; DNA: TGCAGCGTTGACGCGGCGGGATCCAACACCGGGGAGCTGTTTTTT
length: 13; size: .; V: TRBV5-6; J: TRBJ2-7; D: .; CDR3: CASSLPGPYEQYF; DNA: TGTGCCAGCAGCCTCCCGGGTCCCTACGAGCAGTACTTC
length: 13; size: .; V: TRBV4-3; J: TRBJ2-2; D: .; CDR3: CASSQVRDGELFF; DNA: TGCGCCAGCAGCCAAGTCAGGGATGGGGAGCTGTTTTTT
length: 16; size: .; V: TRBV21-1; J: TRBJ2-1; D: .; CDR3: CASSKPLAVLYNEQFF; DNA: TGTGCCAGCAGCAAACCATTAGCGGTCCTTTACAATGAGCAGTTCTTC
length: 15; size: .; V: TRBV7-2; J: TRBJ1-1; D: .; CDR3: CASSSADRVNTEAFF; DNA: TGTGCCAGCAGCTCGGCGGACAGAGTGAACACTGAAGCTTTCTTT
length: 15; size: once; V: TRBV19; J: TRBJ2-3; D: .; CDR3: CAGSIGGGGVDTQYF; DNA: TGTGCCGGTAGTATAGGTGGAGGGGGCGTGGATACGCAGTATTTT
length: 13; size: .; V: TRBV5-1; J: TRBJ2-3; D: .; CDR3: CASSADRLDTQYF; DNA: TGCGCCAGCAGCGCGGACAGATTAGATACGCAGTATTTT
length: 17; size: .; V: TRBV5-1; J: TRBJ1-5; D: TRBD1; CDR3: CASSKEPGQGSTQPQHF; DNA: TGCGCCAGCAGCAAGGAGCCGGGACAGGGGTCGACTCAGCCCCAGCATTTT
length: 16; size: .; V: TRBV6-1; J: TRBJ1-2; D: .; CDR3: CASSEALGQGGYGYTF; DNA: TGTGCCAGCAGTGAAGCGCTGGGGCAGGGAGGCTATGGCTACACCTTC
length: 14; size: .; V: TRBV5-4; J: TRBJ1-1; D: .; CDR3: CASPPGGVYTEAFF; DNA: TGTGCCAGCCCCCCCGGCGGGGTATACACTGAAGCTTTCTTT
length: 17; size: once; V: TRBV5-1; J: TRBJ2-3; D: TRBD2; CDR3: CASSLVSGRALADTQYF; DNA: TGCGCCAGCAGCTTAGTGAGCGGGAGGGCCCTGGCAGATACGCAGTATTTT
length: 17; size: .; V: TRBV7-7; J: TRBJ2-5; D: .; CDR3: CASSLGSGGAERETQYF; DNA: TGTGCTAGCAGCTTAGGGTCCGGCGGGGCTGAAAGAGAGACCCAGTACTTC
length: 13; size: .; V: TRBV6-6; J: TRBJ2-5; D: .; CDR3: CASSSQGWETQYF; DNA: TGTGCCAGCAGTTCACAGGGTTGGGAGACCCAGTACTTC
length: 19; size: .; V: TRBV5-1; J: TRBJ1-4; D: .; CDR3: CASSFEPQSRGATNEKLFF; DNA: TGCGCCAGCAGCTTCGAACCTCAATCCCGGGGGGCAACTAATGAAAAACTGTTTTTT
length: 15; size: .; V: TRBV10-3; J: TRBJ1-4; D: .; CDR3: CAISESPTPNEKLFF; DNA: TGTGCCATCAGTGAGTCTCCGACACCCAATGAAAAACTGTTTTTT
length: 14; size: .; V: TRBV6-5; J: TRBJ2-7; D: TRBD1; CDR3: CASIRTGESHEQYF; DNA: TGTGCCAGCATTAGGACAGGGGAAAGCCACGAGCAGTACTTC
length: 15; size: .; V: TRBV6-5; J: TRBJ1-5; D: TRBD1; CDR3: CASSRDRGSNQPQHF; DNA: TGTGCCAGCAGCCGTGACAGGGGAAGCAATCAGCCCCAGCATTTT
length: 18; size: .; V: TRBV5-4; J: TRBJ2-4; D: TRBD1; CDR3: CASSLAGQGSSTKNIQYF; DNA: TGTGCCAGCAGCTTGGCGGGACAGGGGAGCTCTACCAAAAACATTCAGTACTTC
length: 15; size: .; V: TRBV6-6; J: TRBJ1-4; D: TRBD1; CDR3: CASRTGQGPNEKLFF; DNA: TGTGCCAGCAGAACAGGACAGGGGCCTAATGAAAAACTGTTTTTT
length: 13; size: .; V: TRBV15; J: TRBJ1-1; D: .; CDR3: CATSPRASGKAFF; DNA: TGTGCCACCAGCCCTAGAGCATCGGGAAAAGCTTTCTTT